This is a list of T cell receptor beta chains from one sample in a study of shared clonotypes between healthy human individuals. Libraries were prepared by immunoSEQ multiplex PCR; TCRdb keeps only in-frame clonotypes and omits some of them. The table has a few million clones, over 85% seen once; the top ten hold 0.39%. Sequencing was done on a sample of naive CD4+ T cells from PBMCs. These receptors all stem from a man aged 18 to 29 in good health. Some clones in this sample may be carry-over from other donors' samples. CDR3s leave out the opening cysteine and the closing phenylalanine or tryptophan. D genes are given only for firm matches.

j_call v_call d_call cdr3_aa
TRBJ1-1 TRBV18 NA ASSPRWGNTEAF
TRBJ2-5 TRBV7-9 TRBD2 ASSPGLAGETQY
TRBJ1-4 TRBV6-1 NA ASSRDGKLF
TRBJ2-3 TRBV5-1 NA ASSLRRGTDTQY
TRBJ2-3 TRBV5-1 TRBD1 ASTRGLITDTQY
TRBJ2-7 TRBV18 NA ASSPRHDYEQY
TRBJ2-3 TRBV19 TRBD2 ASSPLGHAGGTDTQY
TRBJ1-5 TRBV7-9 TRBD1 ASSLGGTGNNQPQH
TRBJ1-2 TRBV29-1 TRBD1 SGTGDYGYT
TRBJ2-3 TRBV5-1 NA ASSTDGIDDTQY
TRBJ2-1 TRBV2 NA ASTPQGIHEQF